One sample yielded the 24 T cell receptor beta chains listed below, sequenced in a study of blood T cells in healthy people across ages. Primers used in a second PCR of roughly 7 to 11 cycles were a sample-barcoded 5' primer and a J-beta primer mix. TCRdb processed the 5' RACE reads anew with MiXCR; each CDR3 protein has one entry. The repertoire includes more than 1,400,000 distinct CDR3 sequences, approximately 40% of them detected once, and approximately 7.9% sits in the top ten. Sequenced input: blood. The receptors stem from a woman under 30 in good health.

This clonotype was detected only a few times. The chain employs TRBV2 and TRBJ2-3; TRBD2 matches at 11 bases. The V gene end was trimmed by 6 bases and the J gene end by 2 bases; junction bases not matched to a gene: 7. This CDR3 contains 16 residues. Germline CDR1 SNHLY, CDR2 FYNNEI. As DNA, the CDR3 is TGTGCCAGCAGGCGGGGTAGCGGGGGGGACACAGATACGCAGTATTTT. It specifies CASRRGSGGDTDTQYF.

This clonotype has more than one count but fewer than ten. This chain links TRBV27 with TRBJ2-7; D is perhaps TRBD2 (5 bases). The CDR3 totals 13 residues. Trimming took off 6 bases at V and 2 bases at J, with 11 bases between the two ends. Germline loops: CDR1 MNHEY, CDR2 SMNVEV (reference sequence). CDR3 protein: CASRGSTTYEQYF. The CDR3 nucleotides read TGTGCCAGCAGGGGGAGCACCACCTACGAGCAGTACTTC.

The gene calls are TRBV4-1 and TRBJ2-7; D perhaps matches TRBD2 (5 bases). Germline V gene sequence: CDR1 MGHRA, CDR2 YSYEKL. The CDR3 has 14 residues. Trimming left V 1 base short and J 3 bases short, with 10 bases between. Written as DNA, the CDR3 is TGCGCCAGCAGCCAAGTGCAGCGGAGCTACGAGCAGTACTTC. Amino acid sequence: CASSQVQRSYEQYF.

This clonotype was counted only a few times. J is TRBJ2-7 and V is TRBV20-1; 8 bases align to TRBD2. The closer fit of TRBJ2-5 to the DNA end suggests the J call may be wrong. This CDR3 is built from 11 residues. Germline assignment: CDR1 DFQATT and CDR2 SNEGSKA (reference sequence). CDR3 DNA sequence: TGCTCTGGACTAGCCACGGAGACCCAGTACTTC. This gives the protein CSGLATETQYF.

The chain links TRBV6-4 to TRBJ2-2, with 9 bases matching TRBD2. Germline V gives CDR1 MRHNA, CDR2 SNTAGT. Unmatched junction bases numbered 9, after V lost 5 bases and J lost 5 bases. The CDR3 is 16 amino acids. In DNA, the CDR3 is TGTGCCAGCAGTCCAGTTAGCGGGAGAGGTACCGGGGAGCTGTTTTTT. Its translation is CASSPVSGRGTGELFF.

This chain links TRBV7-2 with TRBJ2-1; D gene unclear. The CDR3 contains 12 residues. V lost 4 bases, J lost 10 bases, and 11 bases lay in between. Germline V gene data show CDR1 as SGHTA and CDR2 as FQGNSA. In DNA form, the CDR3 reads TGTGCCAGCAGCTACAAAATAGGAGAGCAGTTCTTC. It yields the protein CASSYKIGEQFF.

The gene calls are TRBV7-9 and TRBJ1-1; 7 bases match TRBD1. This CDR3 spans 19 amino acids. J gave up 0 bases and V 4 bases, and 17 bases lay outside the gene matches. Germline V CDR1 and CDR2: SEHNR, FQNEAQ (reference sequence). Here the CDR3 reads CASSSPPIDRDPMNTEAFF. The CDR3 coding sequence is TGTGCCAGCAGCTCCCCCCCTATCGACAGGGACCCTATGAACACTGAAGCTTTCTTT.

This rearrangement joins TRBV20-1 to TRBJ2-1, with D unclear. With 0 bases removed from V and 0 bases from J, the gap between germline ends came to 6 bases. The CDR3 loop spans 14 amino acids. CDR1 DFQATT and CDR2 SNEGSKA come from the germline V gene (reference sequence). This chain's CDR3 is CSARERGSYNEQFF. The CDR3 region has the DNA TGCAGTGCTAGAGAACGTGGCTCCTACAATGAGCAGTTCTTC.

Here the CDR3 reads CASTPQGGEQFF. The CDR3 DNA follows: TGTGCCAGCACCCCGCAGGGCGGCGAGCAGTTCTTC. The chain uses TRBV7-2 and TRBJ2-1, with a tentative D call TRBD1 (5 bases). Trimming pared 7 bases from V and 10 bases from J, leaving 14 bases between. CDR3 size: 12 residues. CDR1 is SGHTA, CDR2 FQGNSA, per germline. The full variable domain, in which reference TRBV7-2 and TRBJ2-1 provide the parts outside the CDR3, is GAGVSQSPSNKVTEKGKDVELRCDPISGHTALYWYRQSLGQGLEFLIYFQGNSAPDKSGLPSDRFSAERTGGSVSTLTIQRTQQEDSAVYLCASTPQGGEQFFGPGTRLTVL.

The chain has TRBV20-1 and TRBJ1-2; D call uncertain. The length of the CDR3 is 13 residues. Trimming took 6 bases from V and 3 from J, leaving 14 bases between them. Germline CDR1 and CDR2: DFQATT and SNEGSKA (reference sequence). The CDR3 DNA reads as TGCAGTGCCCGAACCCGAGACGACTATGGCTACACCTTC. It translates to CSARTRDDYGYTF.

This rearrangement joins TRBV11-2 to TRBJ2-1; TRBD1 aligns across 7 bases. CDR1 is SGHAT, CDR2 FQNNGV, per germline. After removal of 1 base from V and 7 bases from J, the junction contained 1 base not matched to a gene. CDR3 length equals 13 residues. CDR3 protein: CASSLAQGNEQFF. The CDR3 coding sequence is TGTGCCAGCAGCTTAGCACAGGGGAATGAGCAGTTCTTC.

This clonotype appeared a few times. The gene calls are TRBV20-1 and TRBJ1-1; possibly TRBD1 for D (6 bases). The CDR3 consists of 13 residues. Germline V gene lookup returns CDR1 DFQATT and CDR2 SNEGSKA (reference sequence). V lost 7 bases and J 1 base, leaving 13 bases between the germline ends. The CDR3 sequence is CSGRGVPNTEAFF. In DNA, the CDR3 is TGCAGTGGTAGGGGGGTACCGAACACTGAAGCTTTCTTT.

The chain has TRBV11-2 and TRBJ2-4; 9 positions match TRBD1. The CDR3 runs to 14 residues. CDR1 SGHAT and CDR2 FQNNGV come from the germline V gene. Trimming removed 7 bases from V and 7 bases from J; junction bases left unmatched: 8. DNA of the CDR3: TGTGCCAGCACCATTGCCGGGACAGGGAACATTCAGTACTTC. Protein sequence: CASTIAGTGNIQYF. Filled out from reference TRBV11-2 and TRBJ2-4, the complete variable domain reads EAGVAQSPRYKIIEKRQSVAFWCNPISGHATLYWYQQILGQGPKLLIQFQNNGVVDDSQLPKDRFSAERLKGVDSTLKIQPAKLEDSAVYLCASTIAGTGNIQYFGAGTRLSVL.

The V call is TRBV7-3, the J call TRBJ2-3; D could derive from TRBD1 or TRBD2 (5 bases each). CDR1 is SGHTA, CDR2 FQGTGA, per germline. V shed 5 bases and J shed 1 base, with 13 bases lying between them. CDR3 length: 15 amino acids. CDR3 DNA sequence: TGTGCCAGCAGCCCGGGGCGTTTGGGCACAGATACGCAGTATTTT. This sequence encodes CASSPGRLGTDTQYF.

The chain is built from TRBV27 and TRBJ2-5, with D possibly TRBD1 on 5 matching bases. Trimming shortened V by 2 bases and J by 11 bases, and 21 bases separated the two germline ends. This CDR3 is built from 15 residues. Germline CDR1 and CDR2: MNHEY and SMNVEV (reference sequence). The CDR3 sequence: CASSLDSAGYNEQYF. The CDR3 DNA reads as TGTGCCAGCAGTTTAGATTCGGCAGGGTATAATGAGCAGTACTTC.

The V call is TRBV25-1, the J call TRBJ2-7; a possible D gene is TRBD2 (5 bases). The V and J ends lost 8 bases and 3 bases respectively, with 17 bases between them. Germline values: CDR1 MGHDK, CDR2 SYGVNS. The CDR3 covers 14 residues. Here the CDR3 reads CASAGGKGFYEQYF. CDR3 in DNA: TGTGCCAGCGCCGGAGGAAAAGGATTCTACGAGCAGTACTTC.

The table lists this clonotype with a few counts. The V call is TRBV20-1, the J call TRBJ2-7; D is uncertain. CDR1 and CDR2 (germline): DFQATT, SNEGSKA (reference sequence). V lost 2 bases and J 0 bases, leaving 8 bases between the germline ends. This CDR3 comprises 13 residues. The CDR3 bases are TGCAGTGCTAGATCGGTTATCTCCTACGAGCAGTACTTC. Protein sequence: CSARSVISYEQYF.

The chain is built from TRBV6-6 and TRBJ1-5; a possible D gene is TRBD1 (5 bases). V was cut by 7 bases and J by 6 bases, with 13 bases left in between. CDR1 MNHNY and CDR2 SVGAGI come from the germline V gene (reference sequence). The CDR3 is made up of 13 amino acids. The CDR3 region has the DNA TGTGCCAGCATCTTGACCGGGGGTCAGCCCCAGCATTTT. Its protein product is CASILTGGQPQHF.

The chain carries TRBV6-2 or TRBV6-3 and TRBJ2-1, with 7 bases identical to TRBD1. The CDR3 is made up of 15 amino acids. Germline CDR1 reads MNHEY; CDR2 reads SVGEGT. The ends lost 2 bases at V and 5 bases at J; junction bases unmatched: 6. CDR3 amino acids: CASSYLAGGDNEQFF. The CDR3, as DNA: TGTGCCAGCAGTTACCTGGCAGGGGGTGACAATGAGCAGTTCTTC.

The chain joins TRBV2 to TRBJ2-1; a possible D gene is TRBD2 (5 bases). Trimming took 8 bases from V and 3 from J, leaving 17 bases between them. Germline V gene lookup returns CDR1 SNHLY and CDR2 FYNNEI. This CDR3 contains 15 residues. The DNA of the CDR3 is TGTGCCAGCGTCGGGATAGATATAGACTACAATGAGCAGTTCTTC. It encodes CASVGIDIDYNEQFF. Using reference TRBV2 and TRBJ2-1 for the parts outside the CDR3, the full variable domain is EPEVTQTPSHQVTQMGQEVILRCVPISNHLYFYWYRQILGQKVEFLVSFYNNEISEKSEIFDDQFSVERPDGSNFTLKIRSTKLEDSAMYFCASVGIDIDYNEQFFGPGTRLTVL.

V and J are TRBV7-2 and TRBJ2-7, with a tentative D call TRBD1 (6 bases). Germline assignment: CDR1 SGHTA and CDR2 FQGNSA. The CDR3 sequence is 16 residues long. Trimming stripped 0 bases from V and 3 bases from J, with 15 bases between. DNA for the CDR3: TGTGCCAGCAGCTTAGCGGCACAGGGCTTCTTCTACGAGCAGTACTTC. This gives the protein CASSLAAQGFFYEQYF.

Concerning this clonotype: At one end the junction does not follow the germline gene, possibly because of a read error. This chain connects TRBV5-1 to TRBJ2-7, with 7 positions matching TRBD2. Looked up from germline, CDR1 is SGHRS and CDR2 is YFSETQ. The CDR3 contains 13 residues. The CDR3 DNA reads TGTGCCAGCCGCGGGAGCGGTTCCTACGAGCAGTACTTC. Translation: CASRGSGSYEQYF.

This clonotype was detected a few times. CDR3 amino acids: CASSSGRGHTF. In nucleotides, the CDR3 is TGTGCCAGCAGTTCGGGACGGGGACACACCTTC. J is TRBJ1-2 and V is TRBV12-3 or TRBV12-4; D possibly corresponds to TRBD1 (5 bases). The CDR3 sequence is 11 residues long. Trimming shortened V by 4 bases and J by 12 bases, and 12 bases separated the two germline ends.

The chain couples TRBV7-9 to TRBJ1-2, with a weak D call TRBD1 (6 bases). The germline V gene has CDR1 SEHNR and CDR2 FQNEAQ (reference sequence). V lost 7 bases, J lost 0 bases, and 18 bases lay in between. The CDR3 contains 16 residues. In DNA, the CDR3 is TGTGCCAGCACCCCCCACGGGGGGGCTTCTAACTATGGCTACACCTTC. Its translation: CASTPHGGASNYGYTF.